Reported below is one TCR beta chain. This clone's antigen is unknown. The read finishes 3 residues shy of the CDR3 end, and the germline J gene is used to complete it. This sample is part of a study of T cell clonality in common variable immunodeficiency (dated by TCRdb to about 2015). Equivalent amounts of genomic DNA from CVID and control samples were used as sequencing input. For every sample, a 60 bp segment covering the rearranged TCRbeta CDR3 region was amplified and then sequenced. TCRbeta amplification used the immunoSEQ assay, a bias-corrected multiplex PCR with high-throughput sequencing. Per the original workflow: Every unique nucleotide sequence was considered a clone and was annotated with V, D and J genes, copy number and frequency. Sequences were labeled productive if in frame, and non-productive if out of frame or containing stop codons. As previously described, clonality was calculated on the basis of Shannon's entropy. The predicted amino acid sequences of productive clones were used to derive the mean CDR3 Kyte-Doolittle hydropathy. The R hclust function was used to hierarchically cluster scaled V gene usage with Manhattan distance and complete linkage. Sharing of clones by CDR3 amino acid sequence was evaluated through resampling of 12 repertoires per group over 100 rounds. The repertoires were searched for fewer than 75 published EBV-specific TCRbeta sequences and a few hundred published CMV-specific TCRbeta sequences. A couple of CVID samples that yielded fewer than 10,000 sequences were excluded from the analysis, so 35 to 50 CVID repertoires were retained. The table comes from immuneACCESS by way of TCRdb, which keeps in-frame sequences with V and J called. Part of the clones is missing from these tables; in studies checked, under half for an unresolved V gene and the rest for unknown reasons. That table supplies the V and J calls and clone size; D and trimming were determined from the DNA. This sample holds 25,000 to 30,000 clones in total, without any singletons. The ten largest account for around 3.3% of the sample.

CDR1 and CDR2, looked up from the germline V gene, are SGHTA and FQGTGA. After removal of 9 bases from V and 4 bases from J, the junction retains 6 bases not matched to a gene. Measured from the cysteine to the phenylalanine, the CDR3 is 13 residues long. Sequencing covers 30 bases of the CDR3, shown here with the frame starting at base 1. The paper as a whole reports these results and caveats: Fewer deletions and N-nucleotide insertions were reportedly observed in CVID TCRbeta sequences, and highly modified clones with 13 or more V deletions were reportedly absent from CVID TCRbeta sequences. Correlations between repertoire features and clinical complications were limited by patient heterogeneity within the CVID cohort. CVID subjects shared fewer TCRbeta clones with each other than healthy controls did (p < 0.0001). TCRbeta clonality was higher in CVID subjects than in healthy controls (t-test p = 0.018), and the increase was most characteristic of about a third of subjects. Despite equal DNA input, controls averaged approximately 77,000 unique sequences per sample versus about 31,547 in CVID samples. The authors noted that sequencing repertoires of T cell subpopulations would be needed to clarify what caused the increased clonality in CVID.

Standard criteria, namely reduction of serum IgG, IgA and/or IgM below the normal range together with specific antibody deficiency, were applied for the diagnosis of CVID. There were some 44 subjects in the CVID group (about 29 male and about 15 female), ranging in age from about 8 to 70 years, with a mean age of 40. Most of the CVID patients and most of the healthy controls were of Caucasian heritage. All CVID subjects had received replacement immunoglobulin therapy for at least one year at the time of study participation. No CVID subject was ill or taking immunomodulatory or immunosuppressive medication when blood was collected. Heparinized peripheral whole blood samples of about 4.5 to 8.5 ml were obtained from each donor. Genomic DNA from adults with common variable immune deficiency (CVID) and from healthy adult controls was the source for sequencing TCRbeta CDR3 repertoires. Diluted blood was density-centrifuged over Hypaque 1077 or Ficoll-Paque to isolate peripheral blood mononuclear cells. Unsorted mononuclear cells served as the source of genomic DNA, which was extracted either by Qiagen column purification or by a centrifugation-based method.

The sample was peripheral blood mononuclear cells. The receptor was derived from a human donor with common variable immunodeficiency. The chain employs TRBV7-3 and TRBJ2-3; 8 junctional bases match TRBD2. The CDR3 region: CASTAGGADTQYF. CDR3 DNA, as far as it was read: TGTGCCAGTACCGCGGGGGGAGCAGATACG.